In this sample, the clone carrying this TCR beta chain turned up a few times. The sample has other DNA sequences that encode this CDR3 too. These data come from a study of OX40 agonist ivuxolimab in advanced cancers. Profiled with immunoSEQ multiplex PCR; TCRdb holds only in-frame clones, not every one. The table lists under 55,000 clones, approximately 80% of them singletons, with around 12% in the top ten. V shed 2 bases and J shed 0 bases, with 8 bases lying between them. CDR3 size: 15 residues. CDR1 and CDR2 (germline): MRHNA, SNTAGT. This receptor was obtained from an adult with an advanced solid tumor such as melanoma, head and neck, liver or kidney cancer. The material sequenced was CD4+ or CD8+ T cells sorted from blood, taken in a trial of the OX40 agonist ivuxolimab. This sequence joins TRBV6-4 and TRBJ2-1; D is unclear. CDR3: CASSDTDSSYNEQFF. The CDR3 coding sequence is TGTGCCAGCAGTGACACAGATAGCTCCTACAATGAGCAGTTCTTC.